This is a list of T cell receptor beta chains from one sample in a study of vaccination effects on CD4 cells after COVID-19. These receptors are not linked to any known antigen. Profiling relied on immunoSEQ multiplex PCR, and the TCRdb table lists in-frame clones only, not all of them. Altogether around 62,000 clones are present, 74% being singletons, with the ten largest covering 2.2%. Source: CD4+ T cells from PBMCs cultured without peptide, taken after COVID-19 vaccination. The receptors originated from a human donor who received a COVID-19 vaccine. Both conserved end residues are part of each CDR3. The order of the fields is J gene, clone size, CDR3 length, V gene, D gene, CDR3 DNA, CDR3 protein. D genes are given only for firm matches. Size is stated for part of the rows, as once, few or many counts, or as a class when the clone is expanded.

J gene: TRBJ1-6
clone size: .
CDR3 length: 15
V gene: TRBV3-1/TRBV3-2
D gene: TRBD1
CDR3 DNA: TGTGCCAGCAGCCCCCGGGACAGCCGGTGGTCACCCCTCCACTTT
CDR3 protein: CASSPRDSRWSPLHF

J gene: TRBJ1-2
clone size: .
CDR3 length: 13
V gene: TRBV6-6
D gene: .
CDR3 DNA: TGTGCCAGCAGCCCCTCGGGGGACTATGGCTACACCTTC
CDR3 protein: CASSPSGDYGYTF

J gene: TRBJ2-2
clone size: .
CDR3 length: 15
V gene: TRBV6-5
D gene: .
CDR3 DNA: TGTGCCAGCAGATCTCCTACAGGGTTCACCGGGGAGCTGTTTTTT
CDR3 protein: CASRSPTGFTGELFF

J gene: TRBJ2-2
clone size: .
CDR3 length: 14
V gene: TRBV7-3
D gene: .
CDR3 DNA: TGTGCCAGCAGCTTAACAGGGAACACCGGGGAGCTGTTTTTT
CDR3 protein: CASSLTGNTGELFF

J gene: TRBJ1-2
clone size: .
CDR3 length: 13
V gene: TRBV7-6
D gene: TRBD1
CDR3 DNA: TGTGCCAGCAGCTTAGCAGGGGGCGCGGGCTACACCTTC
CDR3 protein: CASSLAGGAGYTF

J gene: TRBJ2-5
clone size: .
CDR3 length: 14
V gene: TRBV7-9
D gene: .
CDR3 DNA: TGTGCCAGCAGCTTAGCGGACGTCCAAGAGACCCAGTACTTC
CDR3 protein: CASSLADVQETQYF

J gene: TRBJ2-3
clone size: .
CDR3 length: 16
V gene: TRBV7-3
D gene: .
CDR3 DNA: TGTGCCAGCAGCTTACAGCCAGACGGGTCCACAGATACGCAGTATTTT
CDR3 protein: CASSLQPDGSTDTQYF

J gene: TRBJ1-5
clone size: once
CDR3 length: 15
V gene: TRBV5-5
D gene: TRBD1
CDR3 DNA: TGTGCCAGCAGCCTTTGGACAGGGGTTAATCAGCCCCAGCATTTT
CDR3 protein: CASSLWTGVNQPQHF

J gene: TRBJ2-1
clone size: .
CDR3 length: 11
V gene: TRBV30
D gene: .
CDR3 DNA: TGTGCCTGGAGTCGGACGGTTCGGCAGTTCTTC
CDR3 protein: CAWSRTVRQFF

J gene: TRBJ2-5
clone size: .
CDR3 length: 18
V gene: TRBV5-1
D gene: .
CDR3 DNA: TGCGCCAGCAGCTTAAGGCCCCAAACCATGGCGAATACGGAGACCCAGTACTTC
CDR3 protein: CASSLRPQTMANTETQYF

J gene: TRBJ1-5
clone size: few
CDR3 length: 15
V gene: TRBV24-1
D gene: .
CDR3 DNA: TGTGCCACCAGTGATTCCCGACGGGGGACTCAGCCCCAGCATTTT
CDR3 protein: CATSDSRRGTQPQHF

J gene: TRBJ2-5
clone size: few
CDR3 length: 14
V gene: TRBV5-1
D gene: TRBD2
CDR3 DNA: TGCGCCAGCAGCCGACTAGCGGTTTATGAGACCCAGTACTTC
CDR3 protein: CASSRLAVYETQYF

J gene: TRBJ1-5
clone size: .
CDR3 length: 17
V gene: TRBV6-2/TRBV6-3
D gene: TRBD1
CDR3 DNA: TGTGCCAGCAGTTTCCTCGGACAGGGAGTGTCCAATCAGCCCCAGCATTTT
CDR3 protein: CASSFLGQGVSNQPQHF

J gene: TRBJ1-1
clone size: .
CDR3 length: 14
V gene: TRBV18
D gene: .
CDR3 DNA: TGTGCCAGCTCACCACAGGGTCGGGGCACTGAAGCTTTCTTT
CDR3 protein: CASSPQGRGTEAFF

J gene: TRBJ1-5
clone size: .
CDR3 length: 13
V gene: TRBV12-3/TRBV12-4
D gene: TRBD1
CDR3 DNA: TGTGCCAGCGGACAGGTGAATAATCAGCCCCAGCATTTT
CDR3 protein: CASGQVNNQPQHF

J gene: TRBJ2-5
clone size: .
CDR3 length: 16
V gene: TRBV6-6
D gene: TRBD1
CDR3 DNA: TGTGCCAGCACCCCCCTGCCGGGGACAGGGCAAGAGACCCAGTACTTC
CDR3 protein: CASTPLPGTGQETQYF

J gene: TRBJ2-5
clone size: .
CDR3 length: 14
V gene: TRBV6-6
D gene: .
CDR3 DNA: TGTGCCACCCGACAGGGACAGCGGGAAGAGACCCAGTACTTC
CDR3 protein: CATRQGQREETQYF

J gene: TRBJ2-2
clone size: .
CDR3 length: 16
V gene: TRBV30
D gene: TRBD2
CDR3 DNA: TGTGCCTGGACAAGACTAGCGGGGGGCATGGCCGGGGAGCTGTTTTTT
CDR3 protein: CAWTRLAGGMAGELFF

J gene: TRBJ1-4
clone size: few
CDR3 length: 14
V gene: TRBV6-1
D gene: .
CDR3 DNA: TGTGCCAGCAGTGAAGACGGGGGTGGTGAAAAACTGTTTTTT
CDR3 protein: CASSEDGGGEKLFF

J gene: TRBJ2-3
clone size: few
CDR3 length: 17
V gene: TRBV7-9
D gene: TRBD2
CDR3 DNA: TGTGCCAGCAGCGGCCCCGGGACTAGCGGCCGCACAGATACGCAGTATTTT
CDR3 protein: CASSGPGTSGRTDTQYF

J gene: TRBJ1-2
clone size: .
CDR3 length: 14
V gene: TRBV11-1
D gene: TRBD1
CDR3 DNA: TGTGCCAGCAGCTTCGGAGACAGGGCCTATGGCTACACCTTC
CDR3 protein: CASSFGDRAYGYTF

J gene: TRBJ1-4
clone size: .
CDR3 length: 14
V gene: TRBV18
D gene: .
CDR3 DNA: TGTGCCAGCTCACCACATCCGACAACAGGGAATCTATCTTTT
CDR3 protein: CASSPHPTTGNLSF

J gene: TRBJ2-5
clone size: .
CDR3 length: 12
V gene: TRBV2
D gene: TRBD2
CDR3 DNA: TGTGCCAGCGCGCGGGAGGGAGAGACCCAGTACTTC
CDR3 protein: CASAREGETQYF

J gene: TRBJ1-5
clone size: few
CDR3 length: 12
V gene: TRBV28
D gene: .
CDR3 DNA: TGTGCCAGCGGATCCTGGTTTCAGACCTCGCATTTT
CDR3 protein: CASGSWFQTSHF

J gene: TRBJ2-2
clone size: .
CDR3 length: 14
V gene: TRBV7-9
D gene: .
CDR3 DNA: TGTGCCAGCAGCCGCAGGGACCCCACCGGGGAGCTGTTTTTT
CDR3 protein: CASSRRDPTGELFF

J gene: TRBJ1-1
clone size: .
CDR3 length: 12
V gene: TRBV12-3/TRBV12-4
D gene: .
CDR3 DNA: TGTGCCAGCAGCCCCACGACAGTTGAAGCTTTCTTT
CDR3 protein: CASSPTTVEAFF

J gene: TRBJ2-6
clone size: .
CDR3 length: 14
V gene: TRBV5-1
D gene: .
CDR3 DNA: TGCGCCAGCAGCCCAACCTCTGGGGCCAACGTCCTGACTTTC
CDR3 protein: CASSPTSGANVLTF

J gene: TRBJ1-1
clone size: .
CDR3 length: 14
V gene: TRBV5-6
D gene: .
CDR3 DNA: TGTGCCAGCAGCGTGGGGTTACCGAACACTGAAGCTTTCTTT
CDR3 protein: CASSVGLPNTEAFF

J gene: TRBJ1-5
clone size: .
CDR3 length: 13
V gene: TRBV7-9
D gene: .
CDR3 DNA: TGTGCCAGCAGTAGAGGGGTAGGGCAGCCCCAGCATTTT
CDR3 protein: CASSRGVGQPQHF

J gene: TRBJ2-5
clone size: .
CDR3 length: 15
V gene: TRBV6-5
D gene: TRBD2
CDR3 DNA: TGTGCCTCCTACAGGGCTAGCGGGGGGGCGGTGACCCAGTACTTC
CDR3 protein: CASYRASGGAVTQYF

J gene: TRBJ2-2
clone size: once
CDR3 length: 15
V gene: TRBV15
D gene: .
CDR3 DNA: TGTGCCACCAGCAGAACCATCCGTGGCTCCGGGGAGCTGTTTTTT
CDR3 protein: CATSRTIRGSGELFF

J gene: TRBJ1-5
clone size: once
CDR3 length: 15
V gene: TRBV4-3
D gene: .
CDR3 DNA: TGCGCCAGCAGCCAAGACGGACCCGGGAGTCAGCCCCAGCATTTT
CDR3 protein: CASSQDGPGSQPQHF

J gene: TRBJ2-4
clone size: few
CDR3 length: 17
V gene: TRBV19
D gene: TRBD2
CDR3 DNA: TGTGCCAGTACCCCGGGGGGGCAAGCTCGGGCCAAAAACATTCAGTACTTC
CDR3 protein: CASTPGGQARAKNIQYF

J gene: TRBJ1-4
clone size: .
CDR3 length: 19
V gene: TRBV6-6
D gene: .
CDR3 DNA: TGTGCCAGCAGTCCCCGGGGGGCAATGGGTATGACAACTAATGAAAAACTGTTTTTT
CDR3 protein: CASSPRGAMGMTTNEKLFF

J gene: TRBJ2-1
clone size: .
CDR3 length: 15
V gene: TRBV5-8
D gene: .
CDR3 DNA: TGTGCCAGCAACCAAGCGGAGAGCTCCTACAATGAGCAGTTCTTC
CDR3 protein: CASNQAESSYNEQFF

J gene: TRBJ1-5
clone size: .
CDR3 length: 15
V gene: TRBV14
D gene: .
CDR3 DNA: TGTGCCAGCAGCCAATCAGGAATAGGCAATCAGCCCCAGCATTTT
CDR3 protein: CASSQSGIGNQPQHF

J gene: TRBJ2-1
clone size: once
CDR3 length: 16
V gene: TRBV15
D gene: TRBD2
CDR3 DNA: TGTGCCACCAGCCCTCGGGGTAGCGGGGGGAGGTATGAGCAGTTCTTC
CDR3 protein: CATSPRGSGGRYEQFF

J gene: TRBJ2-1
clone size: .
CDR3 length: 13
V gene: TRBV7-2
D gene: .
CDR3 DNA: TGTGCCAGCAGCTTGAACAGCGTCAATGAGCAGTTCTTC
CDR3 protein: CASSLNSVNEQFF

J gene: TRBJ2-2
clone size: few
CDR3 length: 14
V gene: TRBV30
D gene: .
CDR3 DNA: TGTGCCTGGAGTCGGACGGGGAGTCCCGGGGAGCTGTTTTTT
CDR3 protein: CAWSRTGSPGELFF

J gene: TRBJ2-2
clone size: few
CDR3 length: 15
V gene: TRBV2
D gene: TRBD2
CDR3 DNA: TGTGCCAGCAGTCTTAGCGGGGCTAACACCGGGGAGCTGTTTTTT
CDR3 protein: CASSLSGANTGELFF

J gene: TRBJ1-2
clone size: .
CDR3 length: 14
V gene: TRBV6-1
D gene: TRBD1
CDR3 DNA: TGTGCCAGCAGTGATGAGACAGGGGGCAAAGGCTACACCTTC
CDR3 protein: CASSDETGGKGYTF

J gene: TRBJ1-5
clone size: .
CDR3 length: 14
V gene: TRBV5-1
D gene: TRBD1
CDR3 DNA: TGCGCCAGCAGCTTGGGGGACAGTGGCCAGCCCCAGCATTTT
CDR3 protein: CASSLGDSGQPQHF

J gene: TRBJ2-3
clone size: .
CDR3 length: 15
V gene: TRBV7-9
D gene: TRBD2
CDR3 DNA: TGTGCCAGAACAGGACTAGCGGGGGGTGGGGATACGCAGTATTTT
CDR3 protein: CARTGLAGGGDTQYF

J gene: TRBJ1-2
clone size: .
CDR3 length: 16
V gene: TRBV3-1/TRBV3-2
D gene: .
CDR3 DNA: TGTGCCAGCAGCCTCCGAAGCCAACGGGGTAACTATGGCTACACCTTC
CDR3 protein: CASSLRSQRGNYGYTF

J gene: TRBJ2-3
clone size: .
CDR3 length: 16
V gene: TRBV4-1
D gene: .
CDR3 DNA: TGCGCCAGCAGCCAAGATAAGGGCCCCTACACAGATACGCAGTATTTT
CDR3 protein: CASSQDKGPYTDTQYF

J gene: TRBJ1-2
clone size: .
CDR3 length: 13
V gene: TRBV27
D gene: TRBD1
CDR3 DNA: TGTGCCAGCAGTCCGGGACAGGGACGTGGCTACACCTTC
CDR3 protein: CASSPGQGRGYTF

J gene: TRBJ2-1
clone size: .
CDR3 length: 16
V gene: TRBV4-1
D gene: TRBD1
CDR3 DNA: TGCGCCAGCAGCCAAGATCGGGACAGGGGTCGCAATGAGCAGTTCTTC
CDR3 protein: CASSQDRDRGRNEQFF

J gene: TRBJ2-3
clone size: .
CDR3 length: 13
V gene: TRBV3-1/TRBV3-2
D gene: TRBD2
CDR3 DNA: TGTGCCAGCTCTCGGGGGGGCGGGGATACGCAGTATTTT
CDR3 protein: CASSRGGGDTQYF

J gene: TRBJ1-6
clone size: few
CDR3 length: 14
V gene: TRBV5-6
D gene: .
CDR3 DNA: TGTGCCAGCACTCTTCCAGCTCCAACTTCACCCCTCCACTTT
CDR3 protein: CASTLPAPTSPLHF

J gene: TRBJ1-3
clone size: few
CDR3 length: 16
V gene: TRBV28
D gene: .
CDR3 DNA: TGTGCCAGCAGTTTACTTTCCATCGGCTCTGGAAACACCATATATTTT
CDR3 protein: CASSLLSIGSGNTIYF

J gene: TRBJ2-2
clone size: .
CDR3 length: 14
V gene: TRBV27
D gene: .
CDR3 DNA: TGTGCCAGCAAGTGGGGCAGGGTCACCGGGGAGCTGTTTTTT
CDR3 protein: CASKWGRVTGELFF

J gene: TRBJ1-2
clone size: .
CDR3 length: 13
V gene: TRBV18
D gene: .
CDR3 DNA: TGTGCCAGCTCACCGTCCAAGAACTATGGCTACACCTTC
CDR3 protein: CASSPSKNYGYTF

J gene: TRBJ1-5
clone size: .
CDR3 length: 15
V gene: TRBV6-5
D gene: .
CDR3 DNA: TGTGCCAGCAGTTACAAAGCGACGGCCAATCAGCCCCAGCATTTT
CDR3 protein: CASSYKATANQPQHF

J gene: TRBJ1-2
clone size: .
CDR3 length: 13
V gene: TRBV5-1
D gene: .
CDR3 DNA: TGCGCCAGCAGCTTAGACAGAGGTTATGGCTACACCTTC
CDR3 protein: CASSLDRGYGYTF